These 17 T cell receptor beta chains share one sample of origin, sequenced in a study of blood T cell repertoires in COVID-19. The protocol was immunoSEQ multiplex PCR, while the TCRdb copy is restricted to in-frame clones and leaves out a portion. Here the sample spans roughly 190,000 clones, about 85% being singletons. The specimen sequenced was peripheral blood. The receptor set was obtained from a human donor in a cohort sampled during active COVID-19.

The V and J genes are TRBV7-8 and TRBJ2-7, with 10 positions matching TRBD1. J gave up 4 bases and V 2 bases, and 5 bases lay outside the gene matches. The CDR3 runs 15 residues. Per the germline V gene, CDR1 is SGHVS and CDR2 is FQNEAQ. The CDR3, as DNA: TGTGCCAGCAGCTTAACGACAGGGGGCCAATACGAGCAGTACTTC. It specifies CASSLTTGGQYEQYF.

This sequence joins TRBV5-4 and TRBJ2-3; tentative D call: TRBD2 (6 bases). Looked up from germline, CDR1 is SGHNT and CDR2 is YYREEE (reference sequence). This CDR3 has 14 residues. V lost 1 base, J lost 6 bases, and 12 bases lay in between. The CDR3 bases are TGTGCCAGCAGCTTGAATGGGGGGTTTGATACGCAGTATTTT. Its translation: CASSLNGGFDTQYF.

The chain is built from TRBV11-2 and TRBJ2-3; possibly TRBD1 for D (7 bases). The CDR3 contains 18 residues. Germline V gives CDR1 SGHAT, CDR2 FQNNGV. Trimming removed 2 bases at V and 0 bases at J, with 18 bases between. The CDR3 spells CASSLFAVQGGSTDTQYF. In DNA form, the CDR3 reads TGTGCCAGCAGCTTATTTGCCGTTCAGGGGGGAAGCACAGATACGCAGTATTTT.

The V call is TRBV7-8, the J call TRBJ1-4; possibly TRBD1 for D (5 bases). The CDR3 totals 16 residues. V dropped 4 bases and J dropped 6 bases, with 18 bases sitting between them. Germline V lookup: CDR1 SGHVS, CDR2 FQNEAQ. The CDR3 sequence is CASSSNSGTAYEKLFF. In DNA form, the CDR3 reads TGTGCCAGCAGCTCCAACAGCGGGACTGCCTATGAAAAACTGTTTTTT.

This clone was seen only a few times. The chain employs TRBV7-9 and TRBJ2-1; 7 bases are a match to TRBD1. Germline V gene sequence: CDR1 SEHNR, CDR2 FQNEAQ (reference sequence). The junction had 7 bases not matched to a gene; V was cut back by 5 bases and J by 3 bases. This CDR3 spans 15 amino acids. As DNA, the CDR3 is TGTGCCAGCAGCCCAGACAGGGACCTCTACAATGAGCAGTTCTTC. It translates to CASSPDRDLYNEQFF.

The chain recombines TRBV5-1 with TRBJ1-4, with D possibly being TRBD1 (5 bases). The CDR3 consists of 16 residues. Germline CDR1 and CDR2: SGHRS and YFSETQ. V gave up 2 bases and J gave up 8 bases, with 19 bases separating them. The CDR3 loop reads CASSLGARGDGEKLFF. CDR3 nucleotide sequence: TGCGCCAGCAGCTTAGGAGCAAGGGGTGATGGAGAAAAACTGTTTTTT.

This chain uses TRBV2 with TRBJ1-6, with a tentative D call TRBD1 (6 bases). Per the germline V gene, CDR1 is SNHLY and CDR2 is FYNNEI. The CDR3 runs to 15 residues. V was clipped by 6 bases and J by 5 bases, with 14 bases between them. CDR3 region: CASSHRVVNNSPLHF. The CDR3 region has the DNA TGTGCCAGCAGCCACAGGGTAGTCAATAATTCACCCCTCCACTTT. The whole variable domain, filled in from reference TRBV2 and TRBJ1-6, reads EPEVTQTPSHQVTQMGQEVILRCVPISNHLYFYWYRQILGQKVEFLVSFYNNEISEKSEIFDDQFSVERPDGSNFTLKIRSTKLEDSAMYFCASSHRVVNNSPLHFGNGTRLTVT.

The CDR3 DNA reads TGTGCCAGCAGATCCTCTGGGGCAGTACGCTCCTACGAGCAGTACTTC. Protein: CASRSSGAVRSYEQYF. V gene TRBV28 combines with J gene TRBJ2-7, with D possibly matching TRBD1 (5 bases). The germline V and J ends were trimmed by 6 bases and 0 bases, with 18 bases remaining between them. There are 16 residues in the CDR3. Looked up from germline, CDR1 is MDHEN and CDR2 is SYDVKM. Looking up the rest from reference TRBV28 and TRBJ2-7 gives the full variable domain: DVKVTQSSRYLVKRTGEKVFLECVQDMDHENMFWYRQDPGLGLRLIYFSYDVKMKEKGDIPEGYSVSREKKERFSLILESASTNQTSMYLCASRSSGAVRSYEQYFGPGTRLTVT.

The genes are TRBV5-1 and TRBJ2-5, with 8 nucleotides matching TRBD1. This CDR3 has 15 amino acids. V lost 2 bases and J lost 5; bases outside the gene matches: 8. Germline assignment: CDR1 SGHRS and CDR2 YFSETQ. Here the CDR3 reads CASSLADRGLETQYF. In DNA form, the CDR3 reads TGCGCCAGCAGCTTAGCAGACAGGGGTCTGGAGACCCAGTACTTC.

V usage is TRBV3-1 (or the pseudogene TRBV3-2) and J usage is TRBJ1-2, with TRBD1 matching 8 bases. The CDR3 is 14 residues long. Germline V CDR1 and CDR2: LGHDT, YNNKEL (reference sequence). Trimming took 6 bases from V and 5 from J; bases not matched to a gene: 8. The CDR3 DNA is TGTGCCAGCAGTGTGACAGGGGTTTTTTATGGCTACACCTTC. This encodes CASSVTGVFYGYTF.

The rearrangement links TRBV7-8 to TRBJ2-5; perhaps TRBD2 as D (6 bases). The CDR3 consists of 12 residues. Germline CDR1 is SGHVS and CDR2 is FQNEAQ. V gave up 5 bases and J gave up 8 bases, with 12 bases separating them. DNA for the CDR3: TGTGCCAGCAGCCCTCTCGGGGGAACCCAGTACTTC. This codes for CASSPLGGTQYF.

The chain employs TRBV2 and TRBJ2-7; maybe TRBD2 (5 bases). Trimming pared 8 bases from V and 7 bases from J, leaving 12 bases between. The germline V gene encodes CDR1 SNHLY and CDR2 FYNNEI. This CDR3 has 11 amino acids. CDR3: CASRGLGEQYV. The CDR3 nucleotides read TGTGCCAGCCGAGGGTTGGGGGAGCAGTACGTC.

The genes are TRBV6-5 and TRBJ2-7; possible D gene TRBD2, 6 bases. V was trimmed by 6 bases and J by 9 bases, leaving 21 bases between them. This CDR3 is built from 14 residues. The germline gives CDR1 MNHEY, CDR2 SVGAGI. The CDR3 sequence: CASRTGSGGAVQYV. Here the CDR3 DNA reads TGTGCCAGCAGGACCGGGTCGGGCGGGGCGGTGCAGTACGTC.

The chain couples TRBV10-3 to TRBJ1-2, with TRBD1 as a possible D gene (5 bases). The CDR3 contains 14 residues. The V gene's germline CDR1 is ENHRY and CDR2 SYGVKD. With 5 bases removed from V and 6 bases from J, the gap between germline ends came to 16 bases. This CDR3 is CAISLQRGEDGYTF. In DNA, the CDR3 is TGTGCCATCAGTTTACAGCGGGGGGAGGATGGCTACACCTTC.

The V gene is TRBV28, the J gene TRBJ1-2; D gene uncertain. This CDR3 spans 13 amino acids. The germline V gene has CDR1 MDHEN and CDR2 SYDVKM. Trimming cost V 6 bases and J 8 bases, with 16 bases left between them. CDR3 coding DNA: TGTGCCAGCAGACTCGGCCAGGATAGGGGCTACACCTTC. Translated: CASRLGQDRGYTF.

This sequence joins TRBV19 and TRBJ1-1, with unresolved D. The germline gives CDR1 LNHDA, CDR2 SQIVND (reference sequence). CDR3 length equals 17 residues. The V gene lost 5 bases and the J gene lost 2 bases, with 21 bases spanning the gap. Here the CDR3 DNA reads TGTGCCAGTAGTCCCCGGTTGGGAGCGGTGAGAAACACTGAAGCTTTCTTT. It encodes CASSPRLGAVRNTEAFF.

CDR3 protein: CASSPSGNQPQHF. CDR3 in DNA: TGTGCCAGCAGCCCATCGGGCAATCAGCCCCAGCATTTT. The V call is TRBV6-6, the J call TRBJ1-5; no firm D call. In germline, CDR1 is MNHNY, CDR2 SVGAGI (reference sequence). V lost 6 bases, J lost 2 bases, and 8 bases lay in between. The CDR3 length is 13 residues.